This T cell receptor (beta chain) was sequenced for a study of T cell clones after liver transplantation. General study points: The donor-reactive repertoire was only partly measurable in two subjects, lacking donor cells.

Unstimulated PBMCs were sorted into CD3+CD4+ and CD3+CD8+ populations. Deletions cut 3 bases from V and 2 bases from J, with 7 bases between. Looked up from germline, CDR1 is MNHEY and CDR2 is SMNVEV (reference sequence). The length of the CDR3 is 13 residues. In regard to this clone: Its antigen is undetermined.

Only in-frame clones appear in the TCRdb table, and some are missing; sequencing was by immunoSEQ multiplex PCR. The data show approximately 55,000 clones, 55% to 75% seen once. The gene calls are TRBV27 and TRBJ2-5; D is ambiguous. The sequenced sample was CD4+ T cells from blood, obtained about 56 months after liver transplant. This TCR came from a human patient who received a liver transplant. Some T cells may be the graft donor's. CDR3 amino acids: CASSFSSQETQYF. In DNA, the CDR3 is TGTGCCAGCAGTTTTAGCAGTCAAGAGACCCAGTACTTC.